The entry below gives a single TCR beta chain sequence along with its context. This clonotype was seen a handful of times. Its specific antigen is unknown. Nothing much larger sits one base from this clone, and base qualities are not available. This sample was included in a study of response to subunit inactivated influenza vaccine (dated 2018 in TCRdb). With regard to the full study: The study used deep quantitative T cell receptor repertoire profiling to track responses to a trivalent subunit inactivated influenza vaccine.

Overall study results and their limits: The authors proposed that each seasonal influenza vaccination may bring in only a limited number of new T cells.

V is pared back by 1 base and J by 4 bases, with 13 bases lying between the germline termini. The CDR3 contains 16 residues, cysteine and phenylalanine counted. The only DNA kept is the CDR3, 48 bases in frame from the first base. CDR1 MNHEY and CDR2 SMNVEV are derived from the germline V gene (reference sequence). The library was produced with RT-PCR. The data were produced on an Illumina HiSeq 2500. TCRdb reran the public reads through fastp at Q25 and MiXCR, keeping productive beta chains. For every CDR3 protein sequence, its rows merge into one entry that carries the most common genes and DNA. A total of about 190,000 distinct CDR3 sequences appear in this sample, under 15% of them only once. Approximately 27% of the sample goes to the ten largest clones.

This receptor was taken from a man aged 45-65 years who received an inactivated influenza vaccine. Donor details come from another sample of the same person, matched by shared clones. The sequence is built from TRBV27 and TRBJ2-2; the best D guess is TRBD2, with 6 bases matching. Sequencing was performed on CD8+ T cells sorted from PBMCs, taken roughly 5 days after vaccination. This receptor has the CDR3 CASSLLGGSATGELFF. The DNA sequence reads TGTGCCAGCAGTTTATTGGGAGGAAGCGCCACCGGGGAGCTGTTTTTT.